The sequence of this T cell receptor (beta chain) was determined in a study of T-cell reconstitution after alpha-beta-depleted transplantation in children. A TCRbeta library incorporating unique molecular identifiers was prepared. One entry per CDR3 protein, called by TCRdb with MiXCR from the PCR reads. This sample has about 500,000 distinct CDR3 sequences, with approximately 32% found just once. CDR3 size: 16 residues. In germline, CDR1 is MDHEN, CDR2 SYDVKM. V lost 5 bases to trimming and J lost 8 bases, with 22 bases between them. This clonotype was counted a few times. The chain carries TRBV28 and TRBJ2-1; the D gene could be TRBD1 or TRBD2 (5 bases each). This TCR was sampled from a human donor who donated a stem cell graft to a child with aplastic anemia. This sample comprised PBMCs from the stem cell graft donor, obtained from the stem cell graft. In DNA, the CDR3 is TGTGCCAGCAGTCCCGGACCGGGACCTACGATCTATGAGCAGTTCTTC. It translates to CASSPGPGPTIYEQFF.